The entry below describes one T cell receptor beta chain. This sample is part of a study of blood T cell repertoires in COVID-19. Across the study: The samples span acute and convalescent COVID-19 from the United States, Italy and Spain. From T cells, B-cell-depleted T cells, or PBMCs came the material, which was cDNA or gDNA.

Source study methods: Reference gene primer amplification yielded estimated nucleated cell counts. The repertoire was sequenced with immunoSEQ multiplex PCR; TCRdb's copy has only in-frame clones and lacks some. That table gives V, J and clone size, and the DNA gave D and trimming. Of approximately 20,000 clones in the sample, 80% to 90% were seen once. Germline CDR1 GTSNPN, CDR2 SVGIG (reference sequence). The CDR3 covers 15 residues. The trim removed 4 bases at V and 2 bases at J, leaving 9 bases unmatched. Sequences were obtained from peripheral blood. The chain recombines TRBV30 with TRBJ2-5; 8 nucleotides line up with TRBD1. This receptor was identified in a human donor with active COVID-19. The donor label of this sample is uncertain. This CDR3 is CAWTQQGGRQETQYF. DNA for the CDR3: TGTGCCTGGACCCAACAGGGGGGACGGCAAGAGACCCAGTACTTC.